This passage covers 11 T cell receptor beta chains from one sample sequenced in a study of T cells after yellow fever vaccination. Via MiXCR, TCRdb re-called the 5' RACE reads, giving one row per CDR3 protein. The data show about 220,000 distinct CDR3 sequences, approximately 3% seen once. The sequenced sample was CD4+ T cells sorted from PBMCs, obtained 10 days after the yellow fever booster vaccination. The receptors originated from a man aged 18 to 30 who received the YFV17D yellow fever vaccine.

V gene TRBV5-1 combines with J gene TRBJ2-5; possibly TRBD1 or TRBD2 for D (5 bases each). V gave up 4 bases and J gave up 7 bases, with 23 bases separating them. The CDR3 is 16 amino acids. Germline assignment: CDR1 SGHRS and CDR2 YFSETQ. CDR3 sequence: CASSPRPEDPGGTQYF. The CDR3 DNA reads TGCGCCAGCAGCCCCCGCCCGGAGGATCCTGGGGGGACCCAGTACTTC.

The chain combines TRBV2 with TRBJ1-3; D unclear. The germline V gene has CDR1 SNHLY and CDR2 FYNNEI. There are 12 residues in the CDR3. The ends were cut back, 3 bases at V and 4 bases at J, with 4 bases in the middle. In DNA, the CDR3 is TGTGCCAGCAGTGACCGGGGAAACACCATATATTTT. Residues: CASSDRGNTIYF.

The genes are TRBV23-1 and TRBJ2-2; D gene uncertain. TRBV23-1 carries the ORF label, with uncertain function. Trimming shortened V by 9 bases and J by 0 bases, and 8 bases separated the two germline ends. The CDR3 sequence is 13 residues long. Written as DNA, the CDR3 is TGCGCCAGAGTAAAAGCGAACACCGGGGAGCTGTTTTTT. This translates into CARVKANTGELFF.

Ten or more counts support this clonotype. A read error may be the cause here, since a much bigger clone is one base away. The CDR3 loop is CASSLEAETQYF. CDR3 DNA sequence: TGTGCCAGCAGCTTAGAGGCGGAGACCCAGTACTTC. This chain uses TRBV7-2 with TRBJ2-5, with D hard to call. V shed 1 base and J shed 5 bases, with 5 bases lying between them. Germline CDR1 is SGHTA and CDR2 is FQGNSA. CDR3 size: 12 residues.

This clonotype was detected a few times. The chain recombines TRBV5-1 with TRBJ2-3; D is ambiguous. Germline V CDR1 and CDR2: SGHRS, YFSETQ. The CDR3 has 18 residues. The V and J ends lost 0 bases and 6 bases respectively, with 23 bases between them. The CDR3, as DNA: TGCGCCAGCAGCTTGGAGCGAAACTGGGCTATAGGACCCGATACGCAGTATTTT. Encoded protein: CASSLERNWAIGPDTQYF.

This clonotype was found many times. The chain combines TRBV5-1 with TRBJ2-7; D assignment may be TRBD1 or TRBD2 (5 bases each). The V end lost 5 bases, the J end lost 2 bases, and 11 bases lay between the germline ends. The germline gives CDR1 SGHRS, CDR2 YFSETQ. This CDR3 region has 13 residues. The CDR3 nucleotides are TGCGCCAGCAGGAGGGACGGCACCTACGAGCAGTACTTC. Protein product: CASRRDGTYEQYF.

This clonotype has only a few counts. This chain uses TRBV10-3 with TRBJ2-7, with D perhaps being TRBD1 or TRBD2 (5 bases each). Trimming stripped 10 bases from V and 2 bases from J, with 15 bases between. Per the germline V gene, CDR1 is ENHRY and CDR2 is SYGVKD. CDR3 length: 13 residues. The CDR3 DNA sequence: TGTGCCACCGGACGGGACGGCGCCTACGAGCAGTACGTC. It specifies CATGRDGAYEQYV.

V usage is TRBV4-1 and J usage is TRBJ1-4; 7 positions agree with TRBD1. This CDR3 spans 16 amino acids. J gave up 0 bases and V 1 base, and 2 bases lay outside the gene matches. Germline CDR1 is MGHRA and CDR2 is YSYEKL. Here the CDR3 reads CASSQGDRPTNEKLFF. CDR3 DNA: TGCGCCAGCAGCCAAGGGGACAGACCAACTAATGAAAAACTGTTTTTT.

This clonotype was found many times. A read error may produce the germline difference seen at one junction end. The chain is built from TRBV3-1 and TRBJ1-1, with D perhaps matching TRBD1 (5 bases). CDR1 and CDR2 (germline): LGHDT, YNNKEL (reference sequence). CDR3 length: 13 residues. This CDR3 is CASSQDGAAEAFF. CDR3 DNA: TGTGCCAGCAGCCAAGACGGGGCGGCTGAGGCTTTCTTT.

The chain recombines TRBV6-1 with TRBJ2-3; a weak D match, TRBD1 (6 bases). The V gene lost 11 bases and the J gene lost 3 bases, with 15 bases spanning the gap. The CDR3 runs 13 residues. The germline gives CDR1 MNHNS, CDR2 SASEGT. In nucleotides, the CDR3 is TGTGCCGTCCAGGGGATTTTGACAGATACGCAGTATTTT. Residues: CAVQGILTDTQYF.

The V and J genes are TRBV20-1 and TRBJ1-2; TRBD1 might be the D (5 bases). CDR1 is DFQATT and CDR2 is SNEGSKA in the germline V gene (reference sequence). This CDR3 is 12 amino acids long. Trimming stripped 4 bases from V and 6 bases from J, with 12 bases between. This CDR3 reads CSATGGRDGYTF. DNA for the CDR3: TGCAGTGCTACAGGAGGCAGGGATGGCTACACCTTC.